Shown below are 2 T cell receptor beta chains from a single sample sequenced in a study of human T cells and chemical hapten exposure. TCRdb itself ran the RACE reads through MiXCR, one entry per CDR3 protein. The sample carries 150,000 or so distinct CDR3 sequences, 14% recorded once. Time point reported: patch test 1, 2 weeks after DPC sensitization. Documented treatment: therapeutic diphenylcyclopropenone sensitization with weekly scalp DPC. The sequencing used whole blood, collected in connection with sensitization to the hapten diphenylcyclopropenone (DPC). The receptors were sampled from a woman aged 30 to 39 with alopecia areata. Some clones in this sample may be carry-over from other donors' samples.

This clonotype has a count of ten or more. V and J are TRBV28 and TRBJ2-7, with D uncertain. Trimming shortened V by 3 bases and J by 6 bases, and 6 bases separated the two germline ends. This CDR3 has 11 amino acids. Germline CDR1 and CDR2: MDHEN and SYDVKM. For the CDR3, the DNA is TGTGCCAGCAGTTTTCTGGGCGAGCAGTACTTC. Protein product: CASSFLGEQYF.

A few counts support this clonotype. The chain uses TRBV29-1 and TRBJ2-7; either TRBD1 or TRBD2 may fit D (6 bases each). V was trimmed by 4 bases and J by 1 base, leaving 11 bases between them. Germline V gives CDR1 SQVTM, CDR2 ANQGSEA. The CDR3 runs to 13 residues. CDR3 sequence: CSVGRDTSYEQYF. CDR3 coding DNA: TGCAGCGTTGGGAGGGACACTTCCTACGAGCAGTACTTC.